This T cell receptor (beta chain) was found in a study of blood T cell repertoires in COVID-19. The CDR3 contains 15 residues. V lost 2 bases, J lost 2 bases, and 6 bases stayed unmatched. The germline gives CDR1 MDHEN, CDR2 SYDVKM. Profiling relied on immunoSEQ multiplex PCR, and the TCRdb table lists in-frame clones only, not all of them. The sample lists around 350,000 clones, around 87% seen once, with over 2.5% in the top ten. The clonotype originates from a human donor in a cohort sampled during active COVID-19. This chain joins TRBV28 and TRBJ2-7; 7 bases are a match to TRBD2. The sequenced material came from peripheral blood. The CDR3 loop is CASSLSGTEAYEQYF. The CDR3 region has the DNA TGTGCCAGCAGTTTAAGCGGGACGGAAGCCTACGAGCAGTACTTC. Complete variable domain (other parts from reference TRBV28 and TRBJ2-7): DVKVTQSSRYLVKRTGEKVFLECVQDMDHENMFWYRQDPGLGLRLIYFSYDVKMKEKGDIPEGYSVSREKKERFSLILESASTNQTSMYLCASSLSGTEAYEQYFGPGTRLTVT.